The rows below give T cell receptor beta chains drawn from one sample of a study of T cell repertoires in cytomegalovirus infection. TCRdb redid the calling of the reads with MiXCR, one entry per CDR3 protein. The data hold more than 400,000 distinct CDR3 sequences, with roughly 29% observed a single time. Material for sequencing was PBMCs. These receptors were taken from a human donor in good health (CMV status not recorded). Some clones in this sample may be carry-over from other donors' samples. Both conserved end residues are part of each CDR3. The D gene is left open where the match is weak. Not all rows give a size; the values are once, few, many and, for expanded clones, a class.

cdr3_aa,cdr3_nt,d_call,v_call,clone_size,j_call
CASTVLAGGPSGTDTQYF,TGTGCCAGTACCGTACTAGCGGGAGGGCCCTCGGGCACAGATACGCAGTATTTT,TRBD2,TRBV19,few,TRBJ2-3
CASSLTGSYNSPLHF,TGTGCCAGCAGTTTGACAGGGAGTTATAATTCACCCCTCCACTTT,TRBD1,TRBV12-3/TRBV12-4,NA,TRBJ1-6
CASSQDRGAKNIQYF,TGCGCCAGCAGCCAAGATCGAGGAGCCAAAAACATTCAGTACTTC,NA,TRBV4-3,NA,TRBJ2-4
CASSSPGQGYSEAFF,TGTGCCAGCAGTTCTCCGGGACAGGGGTACTCTGAAGCTTTCTTT,TRBD1,TRBV6-6,few,TRBJ1-1
CASSIEVSSGDTQYF,TGTGCCAGTAGTATAGAAGTCAGTAGCGGCGATACGCAGTATTTT,NA,TRBV19,few,TRBJ2-3
CASSLGPRTDTQYF,TGTGCCAGCAGCTTAGGTCCGCGCACAGATACGCAGTATTTT,NA,TRBV7-6,many,TRBJ2-3
CASSVHSGNRNTGELFF,TGTGCCAGCAGCGTTCATAGCGGGAATCGTAACACCGGGGAGCTGTTTTTT,TRBD2,TRBV2,NA,TRBJ2-2
CAGQRAGSGNTIYF,TGTGCCGGACAAAGAGCAGGGTCTGGAAACACCATATATTTT,NA,TRBV30,NA,TRBJ1-3
CSVRGIKAGLFF,TGCAGCGTTCGCGGGATTAAGGCCGGCCTGTTTTTT,NA,TRBV29-1,few,TRBJ1-4
CASSNLAGVSYNEQFF,TGTGCCAGTAGTAATCTAGCGGGAGTTTCTTACAATGAGCAGTTCTTC,TRBD2,TRBV19,NA,TRBJ2-1
CASLTDRGIVENTIYF,TGTGCCAGCTTAACAGACAGGGGGATCGTAGAAAACACCATATATTTT,TRBD1,TRBV28,NA,TRBJ1-3
CASGTGGSYGYTF,TGTGCCAGTGGGACAGGGGGGTCGTATGGCTACACCTTC,TRBD1,TRBV4-2,NA,TRBJ1-2
CASSEDGISPLHF,TGTGCCAGCAGCGAGGACGGAATTTCGCCCCTCCACTTT,NA,TRBV9,NA,TRBJ1-6
CASRRTGRHKGNQPQHF,TGTGCCAGCAGGCGGACAGGGCGACATAAGGGCAATCAGCCCCAGCATTTT,TRBD1,TRBV28,few,TRBJ1-5
CASSSVAGRIDTQYF,TGTGCCAGCAGCTCAGTAGCGGGGAGGATAGATACGCAGTATTTT,TRBD2,TRBV7-2,few,TRBJ2-3
CAISGYTSGSSYNEQFF,TGTGCCATCAGTGGTTATACTAGCGGGAGCTCCTACAATGAGCAGTTCTTC,TRBD2,TRBV10-3,NA,TRBJ2-1
CASSFQRGGSTDTQYF,TGTGCCAGCAGCTTCCAACGCGGCGGAAGCACAGATACGCAGTATTTT,NA,TRBV7-2,many,TRBJ2-3
CATRARGGTDTQYF,TGTGCCACCAGGGCGCGGGGGGGCACAGATACGCAGTATTTT,TRBD2,TRBV15,few,TRBJ2-3
CASSIGATAGSGNTIYF,TGTGCCAGTAGTATAGGGGCGACGGCCGGCTCTGGAAACACCATATATTTT,NA,TRBV19,NA,TRBJ1-3
CATSDSDRDEAFF,TGTGCCACCAGTGACAGTGACAGGGATGAAGCTTTCTTT,TRBD1,TRBV24-1,NA,TRBJ1-1
CASSLFRPGSSPLHF,TGTGCCAGCAGCTTGTTTCGGCCAGGGAGTTCACCCCTCCACTTT,NA,TRBV5-4,few,TRBJ1-6
CASSESTEAFF,TGCGCCAGCAGTGAGAGCACTGAAGCTTTCTTT,NA,TRBV10-2,few,TRBJ1-1
CASTEWTSGRETQYF,TGTGCCAGCACTGAATGGACTAGCGGGAGAGAGACCCAGTACTTC,TRBD2,TRBV6-1,NA,TRBJ2-5
CASSFRGGSYEQYF,TGTGCCAGCAGTTTTAGGGGCGGATCCTACGAGCAGTACTTC,NA,TRBV12-3/TRBV12-4,many,TRBJ2-7
CASSFQGSFTDTQYF,TGTGCCAGCAGCTTTCAGGGGTCTTTCACAGATACGCAGTATTTT,NA,TRBV7-2,many,TRBJ2-3
CASSRRGVETQYF,TGTGCCAGCAGCCGACGGGGGGTGGAGACCCAGTACTTC,TRBD2,TRBV11-2,many,TRBJ2-5
CASSLRDTHNEQFF,TGTGCCAGCAGCCTCCGGGACACCCACAATGAGCAGTTCTTC,NA,TRBV11-3,many,TRBJ2-1
CASSEVVLEQFF,TGTGCCAGCAGTGAGGTGGTCCTTGAGCAGTTCTTC,NA,TRBV2,NA,TRBJ2-1
CASSWRQGAKMFF,TGTGCCAGCAGTTGGAGACAGGGCGCGAAGATGTTTTTT,TRBD1,TRBV27,NA,TRBJ1-4
CASSMGGARRDTQYF,TGTGCCAGTAGTATGGGGGGAGCCCGCCGAGATACGCAGTATTTT,NA,TRBV19,NA,TRBJ2-3
CASSQDQGKGGGPQHF,TGCGCCAGCAGCCAAGATCAGGGGAAAGGGGGTGGGCCCCAGCATTTT,NA,TRBV4-1,NA,TRBJ1-5
CASSAGVEQYF,TGTGCCAGCAGCGCAGGGGTCGAGCAGTACTTC,NA,TRBV7-6,NA,TRBJ2-7
CASSFWADLSNQPQHF,TGTGCCAGCAGCTTCTGGGCAGACCTTAGCAATCAGCCCCAGCATTTT,NA,TRBV7-8,many,TRBJ1-5
CAWSLGQPLDYGYTF,TGTGCCTGGAGCCTGGGACAGCCTCTGGACTATGGCTACACCTTC,TRBD1,TRBV30,few,TRBJ1-2
CASSFGSGLNTEAFF,TGTGCCAGCAGTTTTGGATCAGGGTTGAACACTGAAGCTTTCTTT,NA,TRBV12-3/TRBV12-4,NA,TRBJ1-1
CASSLWPVAEAFF,TGTGCCAGCAGCTTATGGCCGGTGGCGGAAGCTTTCTTT,NA,TRBV7-2,NA,TRBJ1-1
CASSPESGRFYNEQFF,TGTGCCAGCAGTCCCGAAAGCGGGAGGTTCTACAATGAGCAGTTCTTC,TRBD2,TRBV6-5,once,TRBJ2-1
CASSYVRNHEQFF,TGTGCCAGCAGTTACGTTCGGAACCATGAGCAGTTCTTC,NA,TRBV6-2/TRBV6-3,few,TRBJ2-1
CASSAGQYNEQFF,TGTGCCAGCAGCGCGGGACAGTACAATGAGCAGTTCTTC,NA,TRBV7-9,few,TRBJ2-1
CASSIVGGRAYNEQFF,TGTGCCAGTAGTATAGTCGGCGGGAGGGCTTACAATGAGCAGTTCTTC,TRBD2,TRBV19,NA,TRBJ2-1
CASRNRGETQYF,TGTGCCAGTAGGAACAGGGGCGAGACCCAGTACTTC,TRBD1,TRBV19,few,TRBJ2-5
CASSLPGRANTGELFF,TGTGCCAGCAGCTTACCAGGAAGGGCGAACACCGGGGAGCTGTTTTTT,NA,TRBV5-4,NA,TRBJ2-2
CASSSNPFRDTEAFF,TGTGCCAGCAGCTCAAACCCCTTTCGGGACACTGAAGCTTTCTTT,NA,TRBV7-2,many,TRBJ1-1
CSVVRAGTGAVNTEAFF,TGCAGCGTTGTTAGGGCGGGGACAGGGGCCGTGAACACTGAAGCTTTCTTT,TRBD1,TRBV29-1,NA,TRBJ1-1
CASSPGGHEETQYF,TGTGCCAGCAGTCCGGGAGGTCACGAAGAGACCCAGTACTTC,TRBD2,TRBV27,few,TRBJ2-5
CASSTSRGYNDQETQYF,TGTGCCAGTAGTACGTCCAGGGGATACAATGATCAAGAGACCCAGTACTTC,NA,TRBV19,many,TRBJ2-5
CASSSDARGLAGGGRRDF,TGTGCCAGCAGCTCAGATGCCAGGGGGCTAGCGGGAGGAGGCCGCCGGGACTTC,TRBD2,TRBV7-6,NA,TRBJ2-5
CASSFVVSNQPQHF,TGTGCCAGCAGCTTTGTGGTGAGCAATCAGCCCCAGCATTTT,NA,TRBV6-2/TRBV6-3,NA,TRBJ1-5
CASSLYEGNEQFF,TGTGCCAGCAGCTTATATGAAGGCAATGAGCAGTTCTTC,NA,TRBV11-3,NA,TRBJ2-1
CASSTRVSGRPQGTETQYF,TGTGCCAGCAGCACGCGAGTTAGCGGAAGACCCCAAGGCACAGAGACCCAGTACTTC,NA,TRBV7-2,NA,TRBJ2-5
CASGPGQGNEKLFF,TGTGCCAGCGGACCGGGACAGGGGAATGAAAAACTGTTTTTT,TRBD1,TRBV25-1,NA,TRBJ1-4
CASSKVGQGGEKLFF,TGTGCCAGCAGTAAGGTGGGGCAGGGAGGCGAAAAACTGTTTTTT,NA,TRBV7-9,many,TRBJ1-4
CASKVRTGNQPQHF,TGTGCCAGCAAGGTCCGGACGGGCAATCAGCCCCAGCATTTT,NA,TRBV6-6,NA,TRBJ1-5
CASGLGVPQAF,TGTGCTAGTGGTTTGGGGGTCCCGCAAGCCTTC,NA,TRBV12-5,many,TRBJ1-2